A selection of T cell receptor beta chains follows, all from one sample in a study of blood T cells in healthy people across ages. TCRdb analysed the 5' RACE reads with MiXCR anew, one entry per CDR3 protein. Here the sample spans around 850,000 distinct CDR3 sequences, 35% to 40% being singletons. Sample: blood. The receptor source for this set is a man aged 18 to 29 in good health. The CDR3 runs from the conserved cysteine through the conserved F or W. D genes are given only for firm matches. A row's size may be missing; if present it is once, few, many or a size class.

TRBV5-1	TRBJ2-1	-	-	CASSPLAGDEQFF	TGCGCCAGCAGCCCCTTGGCCGGGGACGAGCAGTTCTTC
TRBV5-1	TRBJ2-3	few	TRBD1	CASSDTGTGGTDTQYF	TGCGCCAGCAGCGATACCGGGACAGGGGGCACAGATACGCAGTATTTT
TRBV15	TRBJ2-7	few	-	CATSRPGPSDEQYF	TGTGCCACCAGCAGGCCGGGACCTTCCGACGAGCAGTACTTC
TRBV2	TRBJ1-5	many	-	CASSDRGGQPQHF	TGTGCCAGCAGTGACAGGGGAGGACAGCCCCAGCATTTT
TRBV12-3/TRBV12-4	TRBJ2-3	-	-	CASSYTLTDTQYF	TGTGCCAGCAGTTATACCCTCACAGATACGCAGTATTTT
TRBV29-1	TRBJ2-7	-	-	CSVRSSYNEQYF	TGCAGCGTTAGGAGCTCCTACAATGAGCAGTACTTC
TRBV7-2	TRBJ2-3	-	-	CASSLLYVGDTQYF	TGTGCCAGCAGCTTATTGTATGTTGGAGATACGCAGTATTTT
TRBV20-1	TRBJ2-7	many	-	CSATAAGQSSYEQYF	TGCAGTGCTACCGCAGCGGGACAGAGCTCCTACGAGCAGTACTTC
TRBV5-1	TRBJ1-5	few	-	CASSRDLSQPQHF	TGCGCCAGCAGCCGCGACTTGAGTCAGCCCCAGCATTTT
TRBV9	TRBJ2-7	-	-	CASSVGAGSEQYF	TGTGCCAGCAGCGTAGGGGCCGGTTCCGAGCAGTACTTC
TRBV12-3/TRBV12-4	TRBJ2-1	-	TRBD2	CASSLGLAIMQETQFF	TGTGCCAGCAGTCTAGGACTAGCGATTATGCAAGAGACCCAGTTCTTC
TRBV3-1	TRBJ1-1	few	-	CASSQVQMNTEAFF	TGTGCCAGCAGCCAAGTCCAGATGAACACTGAAGCTTTCTTT
TRBV6-6	TRBJ2-2	few	TRBD1	CASSFGTGGPGELFF	TGTGCCAGCAGTTTCGGGACAGGGGGCCCCGGGGAGCTGTTTTTT
TRBV20-1	TRBJ2-1	few	TRBD2	CSASVAGGVYNEQFF	TGCAGTGCTAGTGTTGCCGGGGGGGTTTACAATGAGCAGTTCTTT
TRBV10-3	TRBJ1-2	-	-	CAISHGLGAHRYGYTF	TGTGCCATCTCCCACGGGCTGGGGGCGCACCGCTATGGCTACACCTTC
TRBV10-3	TRBJ1-6	-	-	CATQHPGPGANSPLHF	TGTGCCACCCAACACCCGGGACCAGGGGCTAATTCACCCCTCCACTTT
TRBV11-1	TRBJ1-1	-	-	CASSAGQSEAFF	TGTGCCAGCAGCGCCGGTCAGAGTGAAGCTTTCTTT
TRBV2	TRBJ2-5	-	TRBD2	CATGRGEKETQYF	TGTGCCACGGGGAGGGGAGAAAAAGAGACCCAGTACTTC
TRBV2	TRBJ2-7	-	-	CASSGTRYNEQYF	TGTGCCAGCAGTGGGACCCGATACAATGAGCAGTACTTC
TRBV6-2/TRBV6-3	TRBJ1-6	-	-	CASSYSAGLSSPLHF	TGTGCCAGCAGTTACTCGGCAGGGTTAAGTTCACCCCTCCACTTT
TRBV12-3/TRBV12-4	TRBJ1-1	few	-	CASSPQHKNTEAFF	TGTGCCAGCAGTCCGCAACATAAGAACACTGAAGCTTTCTTT
TRBV5-6	TRBJ2-7	-	TRBD1	CASSGTGISYEQYF	TGTGCCAGCAGCGGGACAGGGATATCCTACGAGCAGTACTTC
TRBV7-2	TRBJ2-7	-	-	CASSLGPRGEQYF	TGTGCCAGCAGCTTAGGACCCAGGGGAGAGCAGTACTTC
TRBV7-9	TRBJ2-1	few	TRBD1	CASISGTGGGWGPLNEQFF	TGTGCCAGCATCTCCGGGACAGGGGGTGGATGGGGGCCTCTTAATGAGCAGTTCTTC
TRBV21-1	TRBJ2-5	few	-	CASSKTELRGETQYF	TGTGCCAGCAGCAAGACAGAACTACGAGGAGAGACCCAGTACTTC
TRBV20-1	TRBJ2-7	many	TRBD1	CSASLDRVYEQYF	TGCAGTGCTAGCTTGGACAGGGTCTACGAGCAGTACTTC
TRBV7-9	TRBJ2-3	few	-	CASSLGGDSTDTQYF	TGTGCCAGCAGCTTAGGTGGGGATAGCACAGATACGCAGTATTTT
TRBV4-3	TRBJ1-5	many	TRBD1	CASSQDHRGRQPQHF	TGCGCCAGCAGCCAAGACCACAGGGGGCGGCAGCCCCAGCATTTT
TRBV7-9	TRBJ1-1	-	TRBD1	CASSSRQGEAFF	TGTGCCAGCAGCTCCCGACAGGGAGAAGCTTTCTTT
TRBV20-1	TRBJ2-3	many	-	CSAAPPAGDTDTQYF	TGCAGTGCTGCTCCCCCGGCAGGGGACACAGATACGCAGTATTTT
TRBV2	TRBJ2-4	few	-	CASSGRRGNIQYF	TGTGCCAGCAGTGGTCGGAGGGGGAACATTCAGTACTTC
TRBV18	TRBJ2-5	few	TRBD1	CASSPEVLGQGQETQYF	TGTGCCAGCTCACCAGAGGTTCTAGGACAGGGGCAAGAGACCCAGTACTTC
TRBV12-3/TRBV12-4	TRBJ1-5	few	TRBD1	CASRQTGAYNQPQHF	TGTGCCAGCAGGCAAACAGGGGCTTACAATCAGCCCCAGCATTTT
TRBV2	TRBJ1-2	few	TRBD1	CASTHPQGAGYGYTF	TGTGCCAGCACCCACCCACAGGGGGCCGGCTATGGCTACACCTTC
TRBV20-1	TRBJ1-3	few	TRBD1	CSANQGVAGNTIYF	TGCAGTGCAAACCAGGGGGTTGCGGGAAACACCATATATTTT
TRBV6-6	TRBJ1-1	-	-	CASSYFSDMNTEAFF	TGTGCCAGCAGTTACTTTAGCGACATGAACACTGAAGCTTTCTTT
TRBV6-5	TRBJ2-7	-	-	CASSYKFGAREQYF	TGTGCCAGCAGTTACAAATTCGGGGCTAGAGAGCAGTACTTC
TRBV12-3/TRBV12-4	TRBJ1-1	once	TRBD1	CASSLNHRTGGKRGTEAFF	TGTGCCAGCAGTTTAAACCACCGGACAGGGGGCAAGAGGGGCACTGAAGCTTTCTTT
TRBV6-2/TRBV6-3	TRBJ2-6	-	-	CASSYSGPGSGANVLTF	TGTGCCAGCAGTTACTCGGGTCCGGGCTCTGGGGCCAACGTCCTGACTTTC
TRBV24-1	TRBJ2-1	few	TRBD2	CATSDSGLAGHNEQFF	TGTGCCACCAGTGATTCGGGACTAGCGGGCCACAATGAGCAGTTCTTC
TRBV25-1	TRBJ2-1	few	TRBD2	CASSATTSIYNEQFF	TGTGCCAGCAGTGCGACGACTAGCATCTACAATGAGCAGTTCTTC
TRBV2	TRBJ1-1	few	-	CASSDRGRTEAFF	TGTGCCAGCAGTGATCGGGGTCGGACTGAAGCTTTCTTT
TRBV5-1	TRBJ2-1	-	-	CASSYDIVSNEQFF	TGCGCCAGCAGCTATGACATAGTCAGCAATGAGCAGTTCTTC
TRBV20-1	TRBJ2-1	-	TRBD2	CSAASAGGLGNEQFF	TGCAGTGCTGCCTCTGCGGGGGGTTTAGGGAATGAGCAGTTCTTC
TRBV7-9	TRBJ2-4	few	TRBD1	CASRPTGYGDKNIQYF	TGTGCCAGCAGGCCGACAGGGTATGGTGACAAAAACATTCAGTACTTC
TRBV2	TRBJ1-1	-	-	CASKGGYTAEAFF	TGTGCCAGCAAGGGGGGCTACACGGCTGAAGCTTTCTTT
TRBV20-1	TRBJ1-1	few	-	CSARGGYSEAFF	TGCAGTGCTAGAGGAGGGTACTCTGAAGCTTTCTTT
TRBV18	TRBJ2-2	once	-	CASSPTSLPNTGELFF	TGTGCCAGCTCACCGACCTCCCTTCCGAACACCGGGGAGTTGTTTTTT
TRBV11-1	TRBJ1-4	few	-	CASSSEWEDEKLFF	TGTGCCAGCAGCTCCGAGTGGGAGGATGAAAAACTGTTTTTT
TRBV12-3/TRBV12-4	TRBJ2-2	few	TRBD2	CASSLAGGPVNAGELFF	TGTGCCAGCAGTCTCGCGGGGGGCCCGGTTAACGCCGGGGAGCTGTTTTTT
TRBV19	TRBJ2-1	-	TRBD2	CASTDSGDQETQFF	TGTGCCAGTACTGATAGCGGGGACCAAGAGACCCAGTTCTTC
TRBV6-2/TRBV6-3	TRBJ1-1	-	-	CASTRWGTEAFF	TGTGCCAGCACCCGCTGGGGGACCGAAGCTTTCTTT